This T cell receptor (beta chain) was captured by sequencing in a study of CD8+CD57+ T cells in acquired aplastic anemia. Turning to the study itself: Sorted cells (CD4+ and CD8+) yielded DNA amounts that averaged about 3.1 ug.

All sequencing subjects had displayed CD8+CD57+ cell expansion on flow cytometry. Among the patients, none had received any therapy at the time of blood sampling. Germline V lookup: CDR1 LNHDA, CDR2 SQIVND (reference sequence). After removal of 3 bases from V and 6 bases from J, the junction contained 19 bases not matched to a gene. The CDR3 is 18 amino acids. Genomic DNA constituted the template upon which TCR beta VDJ and CDR3 profiling was performed. MiXCR, applied by TCRdb to the reads, yields one record per CDR3 protein. The table shows 150,000 to 200,000 distinct CDR3 sequences, with less than 60% occurring only once.

The chain combines TRBV19 with TRBJ1-2, with 7 bases aligning to TRBD1. The receptor was isolated from a human donor with aplastic anemia. Sequencing was performed on sorted CD4+, CD8+, or CD8+CD57+ T cells (not recorded which) from PBMCs. CDR3 in amino acids: CASSIYSGTDRVIHGYTF. The CDR3 bases are TGTGCCAGTAGTATCTACTCCGGGACAGACAGGGTAATACATGGCTACACCTTC. The complete variable domain, with remaining parts taken from reference TRBV19 and TRBJ1-2, reads DGGITQSPKYLFRKEGQNVTLSCEQNLNHDAMYWYRQDPGQGLRLIYYSQIVNDFQKGDIAEGYSVSREKKESFPLTVTSAQKNPTAFYLCASSIYSGTDRVIHGYTFGSGTRLTVV.